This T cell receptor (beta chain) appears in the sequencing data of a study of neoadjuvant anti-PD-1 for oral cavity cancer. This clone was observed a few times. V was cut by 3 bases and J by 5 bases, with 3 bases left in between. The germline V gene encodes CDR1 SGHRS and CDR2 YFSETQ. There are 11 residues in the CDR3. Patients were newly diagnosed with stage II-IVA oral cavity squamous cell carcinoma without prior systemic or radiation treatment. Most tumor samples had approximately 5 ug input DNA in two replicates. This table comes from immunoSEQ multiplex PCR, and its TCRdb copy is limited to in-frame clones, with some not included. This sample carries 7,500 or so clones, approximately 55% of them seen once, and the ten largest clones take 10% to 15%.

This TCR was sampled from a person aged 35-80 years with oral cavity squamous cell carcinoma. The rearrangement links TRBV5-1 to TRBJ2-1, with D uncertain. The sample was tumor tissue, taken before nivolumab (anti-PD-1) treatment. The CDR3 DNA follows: TGCGCCAGCAGCTCTAACAATGAGCAGTTCTTC. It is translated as CASSSNNEQFF.